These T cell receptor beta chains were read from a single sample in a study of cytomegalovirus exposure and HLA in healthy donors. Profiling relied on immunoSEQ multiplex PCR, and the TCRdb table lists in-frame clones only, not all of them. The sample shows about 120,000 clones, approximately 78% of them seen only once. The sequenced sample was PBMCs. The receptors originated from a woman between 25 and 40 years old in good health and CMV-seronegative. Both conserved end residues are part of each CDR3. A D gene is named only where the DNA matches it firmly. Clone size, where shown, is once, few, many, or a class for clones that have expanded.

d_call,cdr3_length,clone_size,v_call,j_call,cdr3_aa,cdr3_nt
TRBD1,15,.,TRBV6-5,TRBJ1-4,CATKDRGGTNEKLFF,TGTGCCACTAAGGACAGGGGCGGAACTAATGAAAAACTGTTTTTT
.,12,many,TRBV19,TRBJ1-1,CASSRQNTEAFF,TGTGCCAGTAGTAGACAGAACACTGAAGCTTTCTTT
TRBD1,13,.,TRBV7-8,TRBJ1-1,CASSLDRDTEAFF,TGTGCCAGCAGTCTGGACAGGGACACTGAAGCTTTCTTT
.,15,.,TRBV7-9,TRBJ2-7,CASSRTTDRNDEQYF,TGTGCCAGCAGCCGTACTACAGACAGAAACGACGAGCAGTACTTC
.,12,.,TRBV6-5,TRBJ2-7,CASRSYSHEQYF,TGTGCCAGCAGGTCGTATTCCCACGAGCAGTACTTC
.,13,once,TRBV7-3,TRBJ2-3,CASSHSNTDTQYF,TGTGCCAGCAGCCACTCCAACACAGATACGCAGTATTTT
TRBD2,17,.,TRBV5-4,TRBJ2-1,CASSLGGAGSGINEQFF,TGTGCCAGCAGCTTGGGGGGTGCCGGTAGCGGGATAAATGAGCAGTTCTTC
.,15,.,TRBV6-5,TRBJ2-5,CASSYVAGMGETQYF,TGTGCCAGCAGTTACGTCGCAGGGATGGGAGAGACCCAGTACTTC
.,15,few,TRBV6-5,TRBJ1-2,CASSYSRQYDYGYTF,TGTGCCAGCAGTTACTCGAGACAGTATGACTATGGCTACACCTTC
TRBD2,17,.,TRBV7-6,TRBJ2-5,CASSLEGTSGRGETQYF,TGTGCCAGCAGCCTAGAGGGCACTAGCGGGAGAGGGGAGACCCAGTACTTC
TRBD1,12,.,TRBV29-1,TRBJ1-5,CSARTGGQPQHF,TGCAGCGCTCGGACAGGGGGACAGCCCCAGCATTTT
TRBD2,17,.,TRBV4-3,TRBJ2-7,CASSQGLAGGLSYEQYF,TGCGCCAGCAGCCAAGGTCTAGCGGGGGGACTATCCTACGAGCAGTACTTC
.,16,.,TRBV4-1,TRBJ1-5,CASSQGGGQINQPQHF,TGCGCCAGCAGCCAAGGCGGAGGACAGATCAATCAGCCCCAGCATTTT
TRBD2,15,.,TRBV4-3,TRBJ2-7,CASSQELAGGYEQYF,TGCGCCAGCAGCCAAGAACTAGCGGGAGGCTACGAGCAGTACTTC